This T cell receptor (beta chain) was obtained from a study of cytomegalovirus exposure and HLA in healthy donors. Findings and limits, study-wide: It was reportedly the case that the classifier diagnosed cytomegalovirus status with high specificity and sensitivity. The investigators catalogued some 160 TCR beta chains as cytomegalovirus-associated. Subsequent analysis revealed that first-cohort TCR clusters tended to co-occur in the 110 or so validation repertoires.

The assay was immunoSEQ multiplex PCR, and TCRdb's table has in-frame clones only and misses some. The sample has 95,000 to 150,000 clones, about 96% seen once; the top ten hold approximately 1.5%. This clone appeared once. The antigen is unknown. The donors were part of the validation cohort, which consisted of under 150 subjects and was separate from the first cohort of roughly 620 subjects. This CDR3 is built from 15 residues. Germline CDR1 reads LNHDA; CDR2 reads SQIVND (reference sequence). J gave up 3 bases and V 4 bases, and 4 bases lay outside the gene matches. The sequencing input was PBMCs. The chain joins TRBV19 to TRBJ2-3, with 10 nucleotides matching TRBD1. This receptor was taken from a man between 18 and 35 years old in good health and CMV-seronegative. The CDR3 loop reads CASSKGQGSTDTQYF. In nucleotides, the CDR3 is TGTGCCAGTAGTAAGGGACAGGGGTCTACAGATACGCAGTATTTT.